This T cell receptor (beta chain) was sequenced in a study of T cells in Graves' hyperthyroidism and ophthalmopathy. The CDR3 loop spans 15 amino acids. V lost 5 bases, J lost 4 bases, and 11 bases stayed unmatched. Germline lookup yields CDR1 DFQATT and CDR2 SNEGSKA (reference sequence). Points from the study as a whole: Blood shared most expanded thyroid clonotypes above 0.001.

This clonotype was seen ten or more times. Its specificity is unknown. What was amplified from RNA transcripts were TCR beta CDR3 regions. The HTBI primer set drove a first-round RT-PCR of the TCR CDR3. TCRdb re-called the multiplex PCR reads through MiXCR, storing one row per CDR3 protein. The sample lists some 500,000 distinct CDR3 sequences, around 15% occurring once. The sample comprised blood. The chain links TRBV20-1 to TRBJ2-3; TRBD2 agrees at 8 bases. This clonotype originated in a woman between 18 and 29 years old with Graves' hyperthyroidism. CDR3 sequence reads: CSAGLGAGVPDTQYF. CDR3 in DNA: TGCAGTGCTGGCCTGGGAGCGGGAGTCCCAGATACGCAGTATTTT.